These 19 T cell receptor beta chains came from one sample sequenced in a study of T cell changes during pregnancy in multiple sclerosis. Data came from immunoSEQ multiplex PCR; TCRdb stores just in-frame clones and leaves some out. The sample records over 30,000 clones, 88% being singletons. The sequencing here drew on CD4+ T cells from peripheral blood mononuclear cells, taken before pregnancy. These receptors all come from a female donor with multiple sclerosis, enrolled in a pregnancy study.

This chain links TRBV5-6 with TRBJ2-7, with TRBD1 matching 8 bases. CDR3 length: 16 residues. Trimming at V came to 3 bases and at J to 1 base, leaving 9 bases not matched to a gene. Germline lookup yields CDR1 SGHDT and CDR2 YYEEEE. The CDR3 sequence is CASSSFDRGVSYEQYF. The CDR3 DNA reads as TGTGCCAGCAGCTCCTTTGACAGGGGAGTATCCTACGAGCAGTACTTC.

This clone turned up a few times. CDR3 sequence reads: CASSTRTGDLYGYTF. The CDR3 bases are TGTGCCAGCAGCACCCGGACAGGGGACCTCTATGGCTACACCTTC. The rearrangement uses TRBV7-2 and TRBJ1-2, with 9 bases lining up with TRBD1. Germline CDR1 is SGHTA and CDR2 is FQGNSA. The CDR3 totals 15 residues. The J segment lost 4 bases and the V segment lost 5 bases, leaving 8 bases of the junction unmatched.

This clone was found a few times. The chain has TRBV7-9 and TRBJ1-2, with 7 bases that match TRBD1. The CDR3 loop spans 12 amino acids. Germline lookup yields CDR1 SEHNR and CDR2 FQNEAQ (reference sequence). CDR3 amino acids: CASGTDNYGYTF. The CDR3 DNA follows: TGTGCATCCGGGACAGACAACTATGGCTACACCTTC. Complete variable domain (other parts from reference TRBV7-9 and TRBJ1-2): DTGVSQNPRHKITKRGQNVTFRCDPISEHNRLYWYRQTLGQGPEFLTYFQNEAQLEKSRLLSDRFSAERPKGSFSTLEIQRTEQGDSAMYLCASGTDNYGYTFGSGTRLTVV.

The sample holds one count of this clone. This chain connects TRBV5-1 to TRBJ2-5; D uncertain. V dropped 2 bases and J dropped 0 bases, with 2 bases sitting between them. The length of the CDR3 is 12 residues. CDR1 is SGHRS, CDR2 YFSETQ, per germline. Written as DNA, the CDR3 is TGCGCCAGCAGCTTCGACCAAGAGACCCAGTACTTC. Its protein is CASSFDQETQYF.

V and J are TRBV10-1 and TRBJ1-1; 8 bases are a match to TRBD1. Per the germline V gene, CDR1 is WNHNN and CDR2 is SYGVQD (reference sequence). J lost 10 bases, V lost 6 bases, and 10 bases had no gene match. CDR3 size: 13 residues. The CDR3: CASSTDRAGVAFF. For the CDR3, the DNA is TGCGCCAGCAGCACGGACAGGGCCGGTGTAGCTTTCTTT.

This clone has just one count. CDR3 loop: CASSLAGSEQYF. The CDR3 nucleotides are TGCGCCAGCAGCTTGGCGGGGTCCGAGCAGTACTTC. V usage is TRBV5-1 and J usage is TRBJ2-7; TRBD2 might be the D (5 bases). Germline assignment: CDR1 SGHRS and CDR2 YFSETQ. Trimming removed 0 bases at V and 6 bases at J, with 7 bases between. The CDR3 totals 12 residues. Full variable domain (remainder filled in from reference TRBV5-1 and TRBJ2-7): KAGVTQTPRYLIKTRGQQVTLSCSPISGHRSVSWYQQTPGQGLQFLFEYFSETQRNKGNFPGRFSGRQFSNSRSEMNVSTLELGDSALYLCASSLAGSEQYFGPGTRLTVT.

The rearrangement joins TRBV5-1 to TRBJ1-1, with 7 bases lining up with TRBD1. V lost 0 bases, J lost 6 bases, and 5 bases stayed unmatched. CDR3 length equals 14 residues. Per germline, CDR1 SGHRS and CDR2 YFSETQ. In DNA, the CDR3 is TGCGCCAGCAGCTTGGACAGGGGTAACGCTGAAGCTTTCTTT. Amino acids: CASSLDRGNAEAFF.

The V call is TRBV29-1, the J call TRBJ2-7; 12 nucleotides line up with TRBD2. CDR1 and CDR2 (germline): SQVTM, ANQGSEA. The CDR3 is made up of 14 amino acids. J gave up 6 bases and V 5 bases, and 8 bases lay outside the gene matches. The CDR3 sequence is CSVQRTSGNGEQYF. CDR3 sequence (DNA): TGCAGCGTTCAGCGGACTAGCGGGAATGGCGAGCAGTACTTC.

This clone has just a few counts. This chain joins TRBV6-4 and TRBJ2-3, with TRBD1 identical over 9 bases. This CDR3 region has 15 residues. The J segment lost 2 bases and the V segment lost 0 bases, leaving 0 bases of the junction unmatched. The germline V gene encodes CDR1 MRHNA and CDR2 SNTAGT. Here the CDR3 DNA reads TGTGCCAGCAGTGACTCACAGGGGGCCACAGATACGCAGTATTTT. Amino acid sequence: CASSDSQGATDTQYF.

The chain is built from TRBV6-5 and TRBJ1-2, with 10 positions matching TRBD1. J was trimmed by 6 bases and V by 6 bases; bases with no gene match: 7. The V gene's germline CDR1 is MNHEY and CDR2 SVGAGI. This CDR3 has 14 residues. The CDR3 region is CASSFRGQGHGYTF. The CDR3 DNA reads as TGTGCCAGCAGCTTCCGGGGACAGGGGCATGGCTACACCTTC.

CDR3 region: CASSLGGGNYNEQFF. The CDR3 coding sequence is TGTGCCAGCAGCTTAGGCGGCGGGAACTACAATGAGCAGTTCTTC. V is TRBV11-2 and J is TRBJ2-1; the D gene is possibly TRBD2 (6 bases). Germline CDR1 SGHAT, CDR2 FQNNGV. CDR3 length: 15 amino acids. Trimming took 1 base from V and 3 from J, leaving 10 bases between them.

The chain employs TRBV1 and TRBJ2-2; the table's D call, TRBD2, was not checked against the DNA. TRBV1 is reported as a pseudogene. The CDR3 is made up of 16 amino acids. The CDR3 sequence is CTSSHPRKPLPGELFF. The DNA for the CDR3 is TGCACCAGCAGCCACCCTAGAAAACCCCTACCCGGGGAGCTGTTTTTT.

The rearrangement uses TRBV5-1 and TRBJ2-3; 8 nucleotides match TRBD2. The junction had 3 bases not matched to a gene; V was cut back by 3 bases and J by 0 bases. Germline V lookup: CDR1 SGHRS, CDR2 YFSETQ. CDR3 length equals 15 residues. In nucleotides, the CDR3 is TGCGCCAGCAGCTATTCTAGCGGGAGCACAGATACGCAGTATTTT. Its protein is CASSYSSGSTDTQYF. Full variable domain (rest looked up from reference TRBV5-1 and TRBJ2-3): KAGVTQTPRYLIKTRGQQVTLSCSPISGHRSVSWYQQTPGQGLQFLFEYFSETQRNKGNFPGRFSGRQFSNSRSEMNVSTLELGDSALYLCASSYSSGSTDTQYFGPGTRLTVL.

The chain recombines TRBV20-1 with TRBJ2-7; D is perhaps TRBD2 (5 bases). CDR1 is DFQATT and CDR2 is SNEGSKA in the germline V gene (reference sequence). The V end was cut by 4 bases, the J end by 5 bases, with 9 bases between. CDR3 length: 11 amino acids. The chain's CDR3 is CSAKRGHEQYF. The CDR3 DNA is TGCAGTGCTAAGAGAGGGCACGAGCAGTACTTC.

This chain joins TRBV2 and TRBJ2-1; 7 nucleotides align to TRBD2. This CDR3 has 18 amino acids. Trimming took 4 bases from V and 6 from J; bases not matched to a gene: 18. The germline V gene encodes CDR1 SNHLY and CDR2 FYNNEI. CDR3 protein: CASSALLGGGKRFNEQFF. CDR3 coding DNA: TGTGCCAGCAGTGCCTTACTTGGCGGGGGAAAACGTTTCAATGAGCAGTTCTTC.

The chain recombines TRBV30 with TRBJ1-4, with D possibly matching TRBD1 (6 bases). Germline lookup yields CDR1 GTSNPN and CDR2 SVGIG (reference sequence). The CDR3 extends over 15 amino acids. Trimming removed 3 bases at V and 5 bases at J, with 16 bases between. The CDR3 loop is CAWRTQGTLNEKLFF. The CDR3 nucleotides read TGTGCCTGGAGGACACAGGGTACCTTAAATGAAAAACTGTTTTTT. Supplemented by reference TRBV30 and TRBJ1-4, the full variable domain reads SQTIHQWPATLVQPVGSPLSLECTVEGTSNPNLYWYRQAAGRGLQLLFYSVGIGQISSEVPQNLSASRPQDRQFILSSKKLLLSDSGFYLCAWRTQGTLNEKLFFGSGTQLSVL.

This chain uses TRBV11-2 with TRBJ2-3; 12 nucleotides line up with TRBD2. The V segment lost 7 bases and the J segment 1 base; nucleotides outside the gene matches: 9. The germline CDR1 and CDR2 sequences are SGHAT and FQNNGV. CDR3 length: 17 amino acids. The chain's CDR3 is CASTRGASGRGTDTQYF. DNA of the CDR3: TGTGCCAGCACCCGTGGGGCTAGCGGGAGGGGCACAGATACGCAGTATTTT.

The chain couples TRBV7-6 to TRBJ2-7, with a tentative D call TRBD2 (6 bases). With 0 bases removed from V and 3 bases from J, the gap between germline ends came to 12 bases. The CDR3 loop spans 15 amino acids. Germline CDR1 reads SGHVS; CDR2 reads FNYEAQ. In DNA form, the CDR3 reads TGTGCCAGCAGCTTAGCGGCAGCGGGCCTCTACGAGCAGTACTTC. This sequence encodes CASSLAAAGLYEQYF.

V is TRBV19 and J is TRBJ1-5; D gene unclear. CDR3 length: 15 amino acids. Trimming removed 5 bases from V and 2 bases from J, with 13 bases in between. The V gene's germline CDR1 is LNHDA and CDR2 SQIVND (reference sequence). In nucleotides, the CDR3 is TGTGCCAGTAGTGCCGGACTGGGTCGCAATCAGCCCCAGCATTTT. It encodes CASSAGLGRNQPQHF.